A selection of T cell receptor beta chains follows, all from one sample in a study of beta chain features in type 1 diabetes. Profiling relied on immunoSEQ multiplex PCR, and the TCRdb table lists in-frame clones only, not all of them. The repertoire holds about 390,000 clones, with 8.5% to 10% as singletons. Sequenced: central memory CD4+ T cells from blood. These receptors originate from a man aged 25 to 40 with type 1 diabetes. CDR3s include the opening cysteine and the closing phenylalanine or tryptophan. The D gene is left open where the match is weak. Clone size is shown for a subset of rows, as once, few, many or a class of expanded clone.

TRBV7-6,TRBJ2-7,few,TRBD2,CASSLFLREAGEQYF,TGTGCCAGCAGCTTATTTTTGCGGGAGGCGGGGGAGCAGTACTTC
TRBV5-6,TRBJ2-5,-,-,CASSLGREETQYF,TGTGCCAGCAGCCTCGGCCGCGAAGAGACCCAGTACTTC
TRBV5-1,TRBJ2-5,-,-,CASSSNPSASETQYF,TGCGCCAGCAGCTCCAACCCATCGGCTTCCGAGACCCAGTACTTC
TRBV2,TRBJ2-7,many,-,CASTRGWEQYF,TGTGCCAGCACCAGGGGTTGGGAGCAGTACTTC
TRBV7-9,TRBJ1-3,many,-,CASSLAGTYSGNTIYF,TGTGCCAGCAGCTTAGCAGGGACTTATTCTGGAAACACCATATATTTT
TRBV5-1,TRBJ2-1,-,TRBD2,CASSLGTSGHEQFF,TGCGCCAGCAGCTTGGGGACTAGCGGGCATGAGCAGTTCTTC
TRBV13,TRBJ2-5,many,-,CASTRTKQETQYF,TGTGCCAGTACTAGGACAAAGCAAGAGACCCAGTACTTC
TRBV7-2,TRBJ2-1,few,-,CASSLEATGRGIF,TGTGCCAGCAGCTTGGAGGCCACAGGGCGCGGGATCTTC
TRBV5-1,TRBJ2-3,-,-,CASSLAGGWGTDTQYF,TGCGCCAGCAGCTTGGCCGGGGGTTGGGGCACAGATACGCAGTATTTT
TRBV9,TRBJ2-1,few,-,CASSVGGRGYNEQFF,TGTGCCAGCAGCGTAGGGGGTCGGGGGTACAATGAGCAGTTCTTC
TRBV5-4,TRBJ2-1,many,-,CASSLKNGGNNEQFF,TGTGCCAGCAGCTTGAAAAATGGGGGAAACAATGAGCAGTTCTTC
TRBV11-2,TRBJ2-7,few,TRBD2,CASSRARLADLYEQYF,TGTGCCAGCAGCCGGGCCCGCCTAGCGGACCTCTACGAGCAGTACTTC
TRBV2,TRBJ1-1,few,-,CARRRQPMGTEAFF,TGTGCCAGAAGGCGACAGCCCATGGGCACTGAAGCTTTCTTT
TRBV7-9,TRBJ1-1,-,TRBD1,CASSLQGGVAEAFF,TGTGCCAGCAGCTTACAAGGGGGCGTAGCTGAAGCTTTCTTT
TRBV25-1,TRBJ2-7,few,TRBD1,CASSPPGGSAYEQYF,TGTGCCAGCAGCCCCCCAGGGGGTTCAGCCTACGAGCAGTACTTC
TRBV10-2,TRBJ1-4,-,-,CASRGNVWEKLFF,TGCGCCAGCAGGGGGAACGTTTGGGAAAAACTGTTTTTT
TRBV18,TRBJ2-3,few,TRBD1,CASSPPQGFSTDTQYF,TGTGCCAGCTCACCACCACAGGGGTTTAGCACAGATACGCAGTATTTT
TRBV23-1,TRBJ1-4,many,-,CASSHPGRETNEKLFF,TGCGCCAGCAGTCACCCGGGACGGGAAACTAATGAAAAACTGTTTTTT
TRBV11-1,TRBJ2-3,-,TRBD1,CASSARQGRSTKADTQYF,TGTGCCAGCAGCGCGAGACAGGGGAGGTCGACTAAAGCAGATACGCAGTATTTT